This TCR beta chain emerged from a study of T-cell memory formation after mild COVID-19 (dated by TCRdb to the early 2020s). Turning to the overall study: Most TCR sequence clusters were specific to one of the two donors. T-cell clones expanding and contracting after mild COVID-19 in two donors were tracked by longitudinal TCRalpha and TCRbeta repertoire sequencing. The cohort comprised two young, previously healthy adult volunteers, one female and one male. The full study reports these points: SARS-CoV-2 specificity was not confirmed for the second-wave clones peaking on day 37. Some responding clones were detected in pre-infection memory, which suggested that pre-existing cross-reactive memory T cells had joined the SARS-CoV-2 response. Balanced CD4/CD8 phenotypes were observed for clones contracting from day 15 to 85, whereas a bias towards CD4+ was observed for a second wave of clones expanding from day 15 to 37. Contracting CD4+ clones appeared mostly in the CM and EM memory subsets, whereas CD8+ clones were enriched in EMRA. The study included only a couple of mild cases, and larger cohorts that include severe cases with pre-infection samples were judged to be necessary.

Sequencer: Illumina NovaSeq 6000. TCRalpha and TCRbeta cDNA libraries were constructed by 5'RACE with constant-segment primers, with sample barcodes and unique molecular identifiers being introduced. Trizol reagent was used to extract RNA from every sample. Library amplification was performed in two PCR steps, and a second sample barcode and Illumina TruSeq adapters were introduced in the second step. Sequencing of the libraries was done on an Illumina NovaSeq, producing 2 x 150 bp paired-end reads. The paper's data handling went like this. Demultiplexing of reads and collapsing into UMI-guided consensus sequences were performed with migec v1.2.7. Using mixcr v2.1.11, UMI consensuses were aligned to TRA and TRB V and J templates and then assembled into clonotypes. Clonotypes were classified as expanded or contracted when called significant by both edgeR and NoisET, with noise models trained on biological replicates. For edgeR calls, the cutoffs were a false discovery rate-adjusted p below 0.01 and a log2 fold-change threshold of 1. PCA with hierarchical clustering of max-normalized trajectories of the 1000 most abundant clonotypes was used as exploratory dynamics analysis. Separately sequenced CD4+ and CD8+ repertoires were used to assign a CD4 or CD8 phenotype to each responding clone. TCRdb ran its own pipeline on the public reads, namely fastp trimming at Q25 and MiXCR clone calling, and kept in-frame beta chains. Rows are unified per CDR3 protein, each entry keeping the most common DNA and genes. TCRdb's processing, not the authors' own work, is the source of the V and J calls. A total of 350,000 to 500,000 distinct CDR3 sequences appear in this sample, 20% to 30% of them only once. The ten biggest clones cover roughly 13% of the sample.

A remark on this clonotype: The antigen this receptor binds is unknown. Base quality data are lacking; no much larger clone is found one base away.

Its CDR3 holds 15 amino acids, cysteine through phenylalanine. Kept here is only the CDR3 DNA, which spans 45 bases and is read in frame from base 1. Based on the germline V gene (reference sequence), the CDR1 and CDR2 sequences are MNHNY and SVGAGI. V is pared back by 6 bases and J by 6 bases, with 21 bases lying between the germline termini. PBMCs were isolated by Ficoll-Paque density gradient centrifugation. The chain uses TRBV6-6 and TRBJ2-7, and the D gene may be TRBD1, 6 bases matching. This TCR was recovered from an adult woman who had mild COVID-19 (a few samples of this study predate the infection). The sample titles of this study are shuffled in the database, so cell type and time point are left out; the donor was told from shared clones. The sample taken for sequencing was PBMCs or a T cell subset sorted from them (not recorded which). CDR3 reads: CASSQGTSAYVEQYF. The DNA sequence is TGTGCCAGCAGCCAAGGGACAAGTGCCTACGTCGAGCAGTACTTC.